What follows is one T cell receptor (beta chain) and its context. The source of the sample is a study of technical replicates of blood from several donors. Trimming removed 2 bases from V and 5 bases from J; junction bases left unmatched: 9. Germline CDR1 and CDR2: SGHRS and YFSETQ. The CDR3 spans 15 residues. Libraries were prepared by immunoSEQ multiplex PCR; TCRdb keeps only in-frame clonotypes and omits some of them. The table shows tens of thousands of clones, with 92% occurring only once. The clonotype comes from a human donor in good health. The chain combines TRBV5-1 with TRBJ2-5; the match to TRBD1 covers 7 bases. The sample taken for sequencing was T cells isolated from PBMCs. CDR3 region: CASSLSGVQGETQYF. The CDR3 DNA sequence: TGCGCCAGCAGCTTATCGGGCGTACAGGGGGAGACCCAGTACTTC.